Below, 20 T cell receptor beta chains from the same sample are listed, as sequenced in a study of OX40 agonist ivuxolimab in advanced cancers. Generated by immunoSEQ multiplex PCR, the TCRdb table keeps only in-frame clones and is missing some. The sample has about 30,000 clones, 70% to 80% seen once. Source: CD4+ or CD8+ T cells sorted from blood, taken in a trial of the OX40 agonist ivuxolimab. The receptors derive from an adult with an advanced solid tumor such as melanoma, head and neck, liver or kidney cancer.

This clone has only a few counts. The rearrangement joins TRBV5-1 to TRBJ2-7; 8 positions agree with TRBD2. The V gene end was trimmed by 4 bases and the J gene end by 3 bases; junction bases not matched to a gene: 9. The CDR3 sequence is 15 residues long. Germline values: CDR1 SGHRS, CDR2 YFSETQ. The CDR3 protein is CASSPWGGGNYEQYF. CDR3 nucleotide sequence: TGCGCCAGCAGCCCGTGGGGCGGGGGGAACTACGAGCAGTACTTC.

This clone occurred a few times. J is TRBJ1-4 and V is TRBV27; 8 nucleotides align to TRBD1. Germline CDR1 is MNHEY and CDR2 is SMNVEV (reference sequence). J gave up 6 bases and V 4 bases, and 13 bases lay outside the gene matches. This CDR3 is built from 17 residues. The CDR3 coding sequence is TGTGCCAGCAGTTCTGGACAGGGTGGCGGGGGTTATGAAAAACTGTTTTTT. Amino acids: CASSSGQGGGGYEKLFF.

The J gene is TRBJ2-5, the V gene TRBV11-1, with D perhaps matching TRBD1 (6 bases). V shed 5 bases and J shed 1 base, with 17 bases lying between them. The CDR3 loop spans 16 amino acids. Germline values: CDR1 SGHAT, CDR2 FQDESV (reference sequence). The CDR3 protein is CASSHIQGALQETQYF. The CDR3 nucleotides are TGTGCCAGCAGCCACATACAGGGAGCTCTCCAAGAGACCCAGTACTTC.

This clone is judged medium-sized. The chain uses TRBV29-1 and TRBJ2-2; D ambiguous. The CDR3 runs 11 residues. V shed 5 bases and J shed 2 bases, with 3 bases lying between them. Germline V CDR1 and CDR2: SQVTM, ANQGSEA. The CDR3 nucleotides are TGCAGCGTTAAAAACACCGGGGAGCTGTTTTTT. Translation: CSVKNTGELFF.

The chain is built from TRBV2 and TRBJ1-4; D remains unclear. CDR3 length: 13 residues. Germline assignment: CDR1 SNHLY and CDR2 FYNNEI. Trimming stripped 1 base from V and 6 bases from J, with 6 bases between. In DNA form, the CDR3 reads TGTGCCAGCAGTGAAGGGTGGGATGAAAAACTGTTTTTT. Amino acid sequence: CASSEGWDEKLFF.

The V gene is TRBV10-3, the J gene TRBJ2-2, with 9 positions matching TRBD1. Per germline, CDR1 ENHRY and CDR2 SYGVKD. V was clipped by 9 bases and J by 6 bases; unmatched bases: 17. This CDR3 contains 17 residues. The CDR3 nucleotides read TGTGCCATATGGCCCTCACCGGGACAGGGAGTCGCCGGGGAGCTGTTTTTT. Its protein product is CAIWPSPGQGVAGELFF.

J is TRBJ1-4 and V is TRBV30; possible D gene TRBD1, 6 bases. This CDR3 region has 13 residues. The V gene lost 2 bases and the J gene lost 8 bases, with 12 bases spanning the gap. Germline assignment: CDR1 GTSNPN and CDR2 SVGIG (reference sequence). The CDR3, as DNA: TGTGCCTGGAGTACACAGGGATGGGAAAAACTGTTTTTT. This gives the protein CAWSTQGWEKLFF.

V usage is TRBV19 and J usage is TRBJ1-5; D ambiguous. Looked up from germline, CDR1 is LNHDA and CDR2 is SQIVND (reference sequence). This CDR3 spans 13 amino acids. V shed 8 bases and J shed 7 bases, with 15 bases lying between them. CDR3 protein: CASAATSFQPQHF. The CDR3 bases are TGTGCCAGTGCGGCCACTTCATTCCAGCCCCAGCATTTT.

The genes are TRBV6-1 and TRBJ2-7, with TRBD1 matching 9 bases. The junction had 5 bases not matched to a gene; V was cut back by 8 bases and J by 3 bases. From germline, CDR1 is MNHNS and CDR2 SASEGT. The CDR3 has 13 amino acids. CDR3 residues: CASAPGQGYEQYF. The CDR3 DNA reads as TGTGCCAGCGCACCGGGACAGGGCTACGAGCAGTACTTC.

Written as DNA, the CDR3 is TGTGCCAGTAGTTCAGGACAGGGGACCTCCTACGAGCAGTACTTC. It specifies CASSSGQGTSYEQYF. V and J are TRBV19 and TRBJ2-7, with 9 bases lining up with TRBD1. This CDR3 comprises 15 residues. Germline CDR1 reads LNHDA; CDR2 reads SQIVND (reference sequence). Trimming at V came to 5 bases and at J to 0 bases, leaving 5 bases not matched to a gene.

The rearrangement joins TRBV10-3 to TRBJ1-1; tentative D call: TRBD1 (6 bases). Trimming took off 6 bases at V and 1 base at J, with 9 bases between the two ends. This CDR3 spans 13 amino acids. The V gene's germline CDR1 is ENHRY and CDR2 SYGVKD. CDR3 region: CAISRQANTEAFF. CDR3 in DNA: TGTGCCATCAGCAGACAGGCGAACACTGAAGCTTTCTTT.

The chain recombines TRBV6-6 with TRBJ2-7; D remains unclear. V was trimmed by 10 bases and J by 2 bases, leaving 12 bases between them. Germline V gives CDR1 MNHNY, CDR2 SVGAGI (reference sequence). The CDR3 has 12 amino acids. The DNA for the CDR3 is TGTGCCACCTCCGACGGTACCTACGAGCAGTACTTC. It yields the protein CATSDGTYEQYF.

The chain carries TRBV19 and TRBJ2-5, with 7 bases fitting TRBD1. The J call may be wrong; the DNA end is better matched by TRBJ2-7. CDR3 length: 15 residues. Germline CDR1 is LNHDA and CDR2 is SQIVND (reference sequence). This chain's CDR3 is CASSKTGRKIYEQYF. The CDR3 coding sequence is TGTGCCAGTAGTAAGACAGGGAGAAAGATCTACGAGCAGTACTTC.

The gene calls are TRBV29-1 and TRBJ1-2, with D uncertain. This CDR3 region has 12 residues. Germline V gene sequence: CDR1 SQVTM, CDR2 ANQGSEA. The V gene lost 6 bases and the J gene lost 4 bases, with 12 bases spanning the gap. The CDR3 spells CSVAGQFYGYTF. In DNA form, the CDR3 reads TGCAGCGTCGCCGGTCAATTCTATGGCTACACCTTC. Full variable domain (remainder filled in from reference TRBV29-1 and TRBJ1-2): SAVISQKPSRDICQRGTSLTIQCQVDSQVTMMFWYRQQPGQSLTLIATANQGSEATYESGFVIDKFPISRPNLTFSTLTVSNMSPEDSSIYLCSVAGQFYGYTFGSGTRLTVV.

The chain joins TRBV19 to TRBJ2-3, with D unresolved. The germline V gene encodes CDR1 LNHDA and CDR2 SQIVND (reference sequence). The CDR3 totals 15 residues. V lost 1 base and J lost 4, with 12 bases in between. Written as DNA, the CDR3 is TGTGCCAGTAGTATAGGAGGTTTGGAACCAGATACGCAGTATTTT. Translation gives CASSIGGLEPDTQYF.

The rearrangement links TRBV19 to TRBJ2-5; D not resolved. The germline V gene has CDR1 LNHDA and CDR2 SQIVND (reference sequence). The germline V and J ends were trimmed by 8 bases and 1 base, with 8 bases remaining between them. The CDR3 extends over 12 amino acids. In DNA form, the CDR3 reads TGTGCCAGTCGTTCAGGCCAAGAGACCCAGTACTTC. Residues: CASRSGQETQYF.

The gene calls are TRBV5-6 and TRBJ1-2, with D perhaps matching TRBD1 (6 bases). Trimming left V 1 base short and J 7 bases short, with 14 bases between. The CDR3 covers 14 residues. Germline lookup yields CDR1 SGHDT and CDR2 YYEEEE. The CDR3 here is CASSLRAGEGGYTF. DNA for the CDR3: TGTGCCAGCAGCTTGAGGGCAGGGGAAGGTGGCTACACCTTC.

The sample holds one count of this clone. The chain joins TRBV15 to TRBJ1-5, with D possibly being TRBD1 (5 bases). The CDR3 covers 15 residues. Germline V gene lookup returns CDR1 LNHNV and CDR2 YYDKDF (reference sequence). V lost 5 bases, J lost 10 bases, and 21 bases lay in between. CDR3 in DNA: TGTGCCACCAGCTGGGCCGGGAACCCAGGGAATCCCCAGCATTTT. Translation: CATSWAGNPGNPQHF.

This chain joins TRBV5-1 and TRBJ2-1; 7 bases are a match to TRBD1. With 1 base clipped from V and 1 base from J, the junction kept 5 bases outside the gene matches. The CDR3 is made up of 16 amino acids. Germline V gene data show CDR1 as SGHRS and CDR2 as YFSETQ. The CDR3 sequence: CASSLLGDSSYNEQFF. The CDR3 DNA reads TGCGCCAGCAGCTTGTTGGGGGACAGTTCCTACAATGAGCAGTTCTTC.

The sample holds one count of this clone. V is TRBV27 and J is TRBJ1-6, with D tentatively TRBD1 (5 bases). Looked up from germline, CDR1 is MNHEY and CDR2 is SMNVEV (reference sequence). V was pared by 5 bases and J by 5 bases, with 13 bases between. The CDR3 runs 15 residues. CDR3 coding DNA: TGTGCCAGCAGTGCGGGACTAACAAATAATTCACCCCTCCACTTT. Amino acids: CASSAGLTNNSPLHF.